A single sample gave rise to the 21 T cell receptor beta chains below, sequenced in a study of T cell responses to AZD1222 COVID-19 vaccine. Clones were sequenced by immunoSEQ multiplex PCR, and TCRdb holds only the in-frame ones, with some missing. This table holds 130,000 to 150,000 clones, 91% found once. The specimen comprised peripheral blood, sampled on day 0 of AZD1222 vaccination. Source of these receptors: an adult in good health.

The rearrangement uses TRBV6-6 and TRBJ2-3, with D possibly TRBD1 on 7 matching bases. The CDR3 totals 15 residues. The ends were cut back, 6 bases at V and 0 bases at J, with 13 bases in the middle. CDR1 and CDR2 from the germline V gene are MNHNY and SVGAGI (reference sequence). The CDR3 DNA follows: TGTGCCAGCAGGGGGGGACAGAGAAGCACAGATACGCAGTATTTT. This translates into CASRGGQRSTDTQYF.

This clone was seen at least ten times. The chain carries TRBV3-1 (or the pseudogene TRBV3-2) and TRBJ2-2, with D maybe TRBD1 (6 bases). With 0 bases removed from V and 3 bases from J, the gap between germline ends came to 23 bases. The CDR3 is 20 residues long. Per the germline V gene, CDR1 is LGHDT and CDR2 is YNNKEL (reference sequence). CDR3 region: CASSQDWVLTMTGHTGELFF. The DNA for the CDR3 is TGTGCCAGCAGCCAAGATTGGGTCCTTACCATGACAGGCCACACCGGGGAGCTGTTTTTT.

The V and J genes are TRBV6-2 or TRBV6-3 and TRBJ2-7; TRBD2 agrees at 7 bases. This CDR3 comprises 14 residues. Germline CDR1 and CDR2: MNHEY and SVGEGT. Germline trimming cut 2 bases from V and 1 base from J; bases unmatched to any gene: 2. The CDR3 region is CASSYGGGSYEQYF. For the CDR3, the DNA is TGTGCCAGCAGTTACGGGGGGGGTTCCTACGAGCAGTACTTC.

The rearrangement links TRBV4-3 to TRBJ1-2; TRBD1 is a possible D gene (5 bases). Germline V CDR1 and CDR2: LGHNA, YSLEER. This CDR3 comprises 16 residues. V lost 3 bases and J lost 2, with 16 bases in between. CDR3: CASSQSGPPGNYGYTF. CDR3 sequence (DNA): TGCGCCAGCAGCCAGTCCGGGCCCCCAGGGAACTATGGCTACACCTTC.

The V gene is TRBV11-2, the J gene TRBJ2-7; D is unresolved. CDR3 length: 13 residues. Trimming shortened V by 8 bases and J by 2 bases, and 13 bases separated the two germline ends. Per the germline V gene, CDR1 is SGHAT and CDR2 is FQNNGV. The chain's CDR3 is CASALYRAYEQYF. CDR3 DNA sequence: TGTGCCAGCGCCCTCTACCGGGCCTACGAGCAGTACTTC.

A single count supports this clone. The chain carries TRBV7-6 and TRBJ1-2, with a weak D call TRBD1 (6 bases). Germline CDR1 and CDR2: SGHVS and FNYEAQ. The CDR3 has 14 amino acids. V lost 1 base and J lost 6, with 12 bases in between. CDR3 in amino acids: CASSLDREGDGYTF. CDR3 bases: TGTGCCAGCAGCTTAGACAGGGAGGGGGATGGCTACACCTTC.

V gene TRBV4-1 combines with J gene TRBJ2-2, with TRBD1 identical over 11 bases. Germline trimming cut 4 bases from V and 6 bases from J; bases unmatched to any gene: 13. Germline V gene sequence: CDR1 MGHRA, CDR2 YSYEKL. The CDR3 consists of 18 residues. The CDR3 loop is CASSPSGQGARMAGELFF. CDR3 DNA sequence: TGCGCCAGCAGCCCGAGCGGACAGGGGGCAAGGATGGCCGGGGAGCTGTTTTTT.

The CDR3 region has the DNA TGTGCCAGCAGTGTGGGGGGCCGGAGGGAAAAACTGTTTTTT. Protein sequence: CASSVGGRREKLFF. The V and J genes are TRBV28 and TRBJ1-4; D is possibly TRBD1 (6 bases). With 5 bases removed from V and 8 bases from J, the gap between germline ends came to 15 bases. Germline V gene sequence: CDR1 MDHEN, CDR2 SYDVKM. This CDR3 has 14 amino acids.

The chain joins TRBV4-3 to TRBJ2-2; TRBD1 agrees at 12 bases. The CDR3 loop spans 14 amino acids. V shed 3 bases, J shed 9 bases, and the junction held 2 bases outside the gene matches. CDR1 is LGHNA and CDR2 is YSLEER in the germline V gene. In DNA, the CDR3 is TGCGCCAGCAGCCACGGGACAGGGGGCCGGGAGCTGTTTTTT. Its translation: CASSHGTGGRELFF.

The chain has TRBV13 and TRBJ2-5; a weak D match, TRBD1 (6 bases). CDR1 and CDR2 (germline): PRHDT, FYEKMQ (reference sequence). The CDR3 is 13 amino acids. Trimming cost V 5 bases and J 3 bases, with 10 bases left between them. As DNA, the CDR3 is TGTGCCAGCAGCCCTCGGACAGAAGAGACCCAGTACTTC. Translation: CASSPRTEETQYF.

V and J are TRBV29-1 and TRBJ1-1; 10 positions agree with TRBD1. Germline CDR1 and CDR2: SQVTM and ANQGSEA. There are 12 residues in the CDR3. V gave up 6 bases and J gave up 10 bases; unmatched junction bases: 8. CDR3: CSVQDRGGGAFF. As DNA, the CDR3 is TGCAGCGTCCAGGACAGGGGGGGTGGAGCTTTCTTT.

V is TRBV18 and J is TRBJ1-3, with unresolved D. The germline V gene has CDR1 KGHSH and CDR2 LQKENI. The CDR3 has 15 amino acids. V lost 0 bases and J 2 bases, leaving 8 bases between the germline ends. CDR3 amino acids: CASSPPLGPGNTIYF. The CDR3, as DNA: TGTGCCAGCTCACCACCGCTAGGCCCTGGAAACACCATATATTTT. Full variable domain (remainder filled in from reference TRBV18 and TRBJ1-3): NAGVMQNPRHLVRRRGQEARLRCSPMKGHSHVYWYRQLPEEGLKFMVYLQKENIIDESGMPKERFSAEFPKEGPSILRIQQVVRGDSAAYFCASSPPLGPGNTIYFGEGSWLTVV.

This chain joins TRBV13 and TRBJ2-1, with TRBD2 matching 14 bases. V shed 5 bases and J 15 bases; nucleotides not matched to a gene: 15. The V gene's germline CDR1 is PRHDT and CDR2 FYEKMQ (reference sequence). The CDR3 runs 16 residues. CDR3 in amino acids: CASSPRTSGGFQGGFF. The CDR3 nucleotides are TGTGCCAGCAGCCCGAGGACTAGCGGGGGGTTCCAGGGTGGGTTCTTC.

The genes are TRBV5-8 and TRBJ2-3; 10 nucleotides agree with TRBD2. Trimming took 3 bases from V and 3 from J; bases not matched to a gene: 4. Germline CDR1 reads SGHTS; CDR2 reads YDEGEE. The CDR3 is made up of 15 amino acids. The CDR3 coding sequence is TGTGCCAGCAGCTCGGGACTAGCGAGGACAGATACGCAGTATTTT. It is translated as CASSSGLARTDTQYF.

Of note for this clone: Other nucleotide sequences in the sample specify the same CDR3. The chain is built from TRBV7-8 and TRBJ2-1, with no clear D. In germline, CDR1 is SGHVS, CDR2 FQNEAQ. V lost 1 base and J lost 4, with 5 bases in between. The CDR3 is 13 residues long. Here the CDR3 reads CASSLGRYNEQFF. DNA of the CDR3: TGTGCCAGCAGCTTAGGAAGGTACAATGAGCAGTTCTTC.

The gene calls are TRBV7-2 and TRBJ1-2; D may be TRBD1 (5 bases). The V and J ends lost 0 bases and 4 bases respectively, with 9 bases between them. The length of the CDR3 is 14 residues. Germline CDR1 reads SGHTA; CDR2 reads FQGNSA. The CDR3 here is CASSLAGTIYGYTF. CDR3 nucleotide sequence: TGTGCCAGCAGCTTAGCAGGGACTATCTATGGCTACACCTTC.

The V gene is TRBV15, the J gene TRBJ1-2; tentatively, D is TRBD1 (5 bases). Germline V gene data show CDR1 as LNHNV and CDR2 as YYDKDF (reference sequence). The CDR3 extends over 15 amino acids. The germline V and J ends were trimmed by 5 bases and 3 bases, with 16 bases remaining between them. The CDR3 region has the DNA TGTGCCACCAGCGTAACCAAAAGGGACTACTATGGCTACACCTTC. Translating it yields CATSVTKRDYYGYTF. The full variable domain, completed using reference TRBV15 and TRBJ1-2, is DAMVIQNPRYQVTQFGKPVTLSCSQTLNHNVMYWYQQKSSQAPKLLFHYYDKDFNNEADTPDNFQSRRPNTSFCFLDIRSPGLGDTAMYLCATSVTKRDYYGYTFGSGTRLTVV.

This clone appeared once. The chain is built from TRBV6-5 and TRBJ2-3; 11 positions agree with TRBD2. The trim removed 6 bases at V and 4 bases at J, leaving 6 bases unmatched. Germline-derived CDR1 and CDR2 are MNHEY and SVGAGI. The CDR3 runs 15 residues. CDR3 sequence: CASRVAGGPADTQYF. The CDR3 nucleotides are TGTGCCAGCAGGGTAGCGGGGGGGCCAGCAGATACGCAGTATTTT.

The chain uses TRBV5-1 and TRBJ1-4; D might be TRBD1 (5 bases). The CDR3 has 15 residues. Trimming cost V 1 base and J 6 bases, with 13 bases left between them. CDR1 is SGHRS and CDR2 is YFSETQ in the germline V gene. CDR3 sequence (DNA): TGCGCCAGCAGCTTGTGGGGGAAATCGGATGAAAAACTGTTTTTT. Encoded protein: CASSLWGKSDEKLFF.

The chain combines TRBV27 with TRBJ2-7, with a tentative D call TRBD1 (6 bases). V lost 5 bases and J 5 bases, leaving 25 bases between the germline ends. The CDR3 contains 17 residues. Germline CDR1 MNHEY, CDR2 SMNVEV (reference sequence). Written as DNA, the CDR3 is TGTGCCAGCAGTCAACCCAACCCCGGAAGGGGGTGGGACGAGCAGTACTTC. Translation gives CASSQPNPGRGWDEQYF.

The chain recombines TRBV15 with TRBJ1-1; D call uncertain. CDR1 LNHNV and CDR2 YYDKDF come from the germline V gene (reference sequence). The CDR3 consists of 13 residues. V gave up 0 bases and J gave up 6 bases, with 8 bases separating them. The CDR3: CATSRDREAEAFF. The CDR3, as DNA: TGTGCCACCAGCAGAGACAGAGAAGCTGAAGCTTTCTTT. The full variable domain, with the rest looked up from reference TRBV15 and TRBJ1-1, is DAMVIQNPRYQVTQFGKPVTLSCSQTLNHNVMYWYQQKSSQAPKLLFHYYDKDFNNEADTPDNFQSRRPNTSFCFLDIRSPGLGDTAMYLCATSRDREAEAFFGQGTRLTVV.